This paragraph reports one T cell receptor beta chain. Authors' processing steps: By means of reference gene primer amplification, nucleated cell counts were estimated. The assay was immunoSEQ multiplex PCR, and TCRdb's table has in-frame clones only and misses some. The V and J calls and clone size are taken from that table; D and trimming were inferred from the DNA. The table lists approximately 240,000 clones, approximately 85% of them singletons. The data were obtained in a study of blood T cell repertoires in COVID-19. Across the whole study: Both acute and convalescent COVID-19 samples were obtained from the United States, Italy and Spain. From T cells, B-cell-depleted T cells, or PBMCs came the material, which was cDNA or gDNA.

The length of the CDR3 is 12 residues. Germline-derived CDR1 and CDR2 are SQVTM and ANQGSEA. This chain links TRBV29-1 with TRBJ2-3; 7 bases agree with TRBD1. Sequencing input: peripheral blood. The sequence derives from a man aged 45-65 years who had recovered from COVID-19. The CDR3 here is CGSGQFTDTQYF. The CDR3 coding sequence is TGCGGCTCGGGACAGTTCACAGATACGCAGTATTTT.